These 3 T cell receptor beta chains came from one sample sequenced in a study of blood T cell repertoires in COVID-19. Clones were sequenced by immunoSEQ multiplex PCR, and TCRdb holds only the in-frame ones, with some missing. The data show about 150,000 clones, around 89% seen once. Material: peripheral blood. The receptor source for this set is a woman aged 40 to 50 with acute or convalescent COVID-19.

V is TRBV27 and J is TRBJ2-2, with D perhaps matching TRBD2 (5 bases). The length of the CDR3 is 20 residues. V was clipped by 2 bases and J by 7 bases, with 29 bases between them. Germline loops: CDR1 MNHEY, CDR2 SMNVEV (reference sequence). In DNA form, the CDR3 reads TGTGCCAGCAGTTTAAAGACCCCAACTCGGTACTCCTCTCGGGGCGGGGAGCTGTTTTTT. As protein: CASSLKTPTRYSSRGGELFF.

This sequence joins TRBV6-9 and TRBJ1-5; D remains unclear. The V gene lost 2 bases and the J gene lost 0 bases, with 11 bases spanning the gap. This CDR3 region has 16 residues. CDR1 is MNHGY and CDR2 is SVAAGI in the germline V gene. The CDR3 spells CASSYGNENSNQPQHF. In nucleotides, the CDR3 is TGTGCCAGCAGTTATGGTAACGAGAATAGCAATCAGCCCCAGCATTTT.

The gene calls are TRBV5-1 and TRBJ1-2; 10 bases align to TRBD1. Germline loops: CDR1 SGHRS, CDR2 YFSETQ. CDR3 length equals 15 residues. After removal of 5 bases from V and 2 bases from J, the junction contained 6 bases not matched to a gene. The CDR3 sequence is CASRPGTGANYGYTF. As DNA, the CDR3 is TGCGCCAGCAGGCCCGGGACAGGGGCCAACTATGGCTACACCTTC.